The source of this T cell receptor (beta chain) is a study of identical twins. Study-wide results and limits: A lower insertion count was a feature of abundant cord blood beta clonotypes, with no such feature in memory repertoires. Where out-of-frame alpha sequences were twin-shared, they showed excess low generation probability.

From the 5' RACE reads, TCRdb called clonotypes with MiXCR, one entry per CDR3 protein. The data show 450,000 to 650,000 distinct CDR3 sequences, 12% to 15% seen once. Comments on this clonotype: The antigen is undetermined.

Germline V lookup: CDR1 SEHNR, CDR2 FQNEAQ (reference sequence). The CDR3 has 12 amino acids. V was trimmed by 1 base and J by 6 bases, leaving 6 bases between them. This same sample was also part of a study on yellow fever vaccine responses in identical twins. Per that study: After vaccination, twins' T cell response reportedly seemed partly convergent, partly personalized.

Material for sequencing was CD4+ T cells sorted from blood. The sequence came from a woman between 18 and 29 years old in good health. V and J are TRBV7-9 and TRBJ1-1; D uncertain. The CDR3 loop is CASSLGEAEAFF. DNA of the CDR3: TGTGCCAGCAGCTTAGGGGAGGCTGAAGCTTTCTTT.